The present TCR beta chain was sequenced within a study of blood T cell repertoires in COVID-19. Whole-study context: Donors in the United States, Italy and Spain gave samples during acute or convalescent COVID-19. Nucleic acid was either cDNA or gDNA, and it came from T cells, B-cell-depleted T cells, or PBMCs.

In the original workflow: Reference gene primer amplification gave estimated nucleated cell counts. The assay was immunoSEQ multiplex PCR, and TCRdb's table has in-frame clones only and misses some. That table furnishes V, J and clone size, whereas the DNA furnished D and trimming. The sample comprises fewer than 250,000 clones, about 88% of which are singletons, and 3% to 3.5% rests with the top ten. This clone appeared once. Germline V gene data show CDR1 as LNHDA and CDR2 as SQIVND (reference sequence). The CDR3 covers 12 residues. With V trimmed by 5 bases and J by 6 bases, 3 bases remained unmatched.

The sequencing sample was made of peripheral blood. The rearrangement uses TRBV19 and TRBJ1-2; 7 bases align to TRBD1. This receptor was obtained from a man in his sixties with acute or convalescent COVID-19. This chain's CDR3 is CASSRQGNGYTF. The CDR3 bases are TGTGCCAGTAGTCGACAGGGAAATGGCTACACCTTC.